This T cell receptor (beta chain) was profiled in a study of PD-1 and CTLA-4 blockade in melanoma. Sequencing used immunoSEQ multiplex PCR; TCRdb keeps in-frame clones, though not all of them. The table shows about 30,000 clones, with about 88% occurring only once. This sequence originates from a human donor with melanoma. This material consisted of CD8+ T cells from peripheral blood, taken before anti-PD-1 treatment.

CDR3 coding DNA: TGCAGCGTTGAAGAAGACGGTTACGAGCAGTACTTC. Encoded protein: CSVEEDGYEQYF. V gene TRBV29-1 combines with J gene TRBJ2-7; D unresolved. The ends were cut back, 0 bases at V and 4 bases at J, with 7 bases in the middle. The germline gives CDR1 SQVTM, CDR2 ANQGSEA. The CDR3 length is 12 residues.